This T cell receptor beta chain came from a study of beta chain features in type 1 diabetes. Overall study results and limits: TCRB CDR3s were moderately but significantly shorter in Type 1 diabetes patients in all four CD4+ subsets.

Reverse transcription of all isolated RNA meant that expressed TCRB transcripts were sequenced. Only in-frame clones appear in the TCRdb table, and some are missing; sequencing was by immunoSEQ multiplex PCR. The data hold hundreds of thousands of clones, with roughly an eighth observed a single time. Notes on this clone: Antigen unknown.

J was trimmed by 2 bases and V by 7 bases; bases with no gene match: 8. Looked up from germline, CDR1 is SNHLY and CDR2 is FYNNEI. The CDR3 loop spans 16 amino acids. The sample comprised naive CD4+ T cells from blood. This sequence originates from a woman in her thirties or forties in good health. The V call is TRBV2, the J call TRBJ2-2; 9 nucleotides align to TRBD1. As DNA, the CDR3 is TGTGCCAGCATAGAACGACAGGGGGATAACACCGGGGAGCTGTTTTTT. This sequence encodes CASIERQGDNTGELFF.